The 32 T cell receptor beta chains below were found in one sample sequenced in a study of STAT5B mutations in CD4+ large granular lymphocyte leukemia. Here immunoSEQ multiplex PCR was the method, and the copy in TCRdb shows in-frame clones only, minus some. The sample contains approximately 40,000 clones, about 88% of which appear only once. Sequencing input: CD4+ T cells from blood buffy coats. The receptor source for this set is a human donor in good health.

This chain joins TRBV5-1 and TRBJ1-3, with no clear D. Germline lookup yields CDR1 SGHRS and CDR2 YFSETQ. The CDR3 runs 14 residues. The germline V and J ends were trimmed by 0 bases and 3 bases, with 7 bases remaining between them. DNA of the CDR3: TGCGCCAGCAGCTTGGAAGCAAGTGGAAACACCATATATTTT. Its translation: CASSLEASGNTIYF.

The chain combines TRBV9 with TRBJ1-2; 9 nucleotides align to TRBD1. CDR3 length equals 14 residues. V shed 3 bases and J 5 bases; nucleotides not matched to a gene: 5. The V gene's germline CDR1 is SGDLS and CDR2 YYNGEE. The CDR3 is CASSDGTGRYGYTF. The CDR3 DNA reads as TGTGCCAGCAGCGATGGGACAGGGAGATATGGCTACACCTTC.

This clone was picked up a small number of times. The V call is TRBV2, the J call TRBJ1-6, with D possibly TRBD1 on 5 matching bases. The length of the CDR3 is 15 residues. Trimming left V 6 bases short and J 7 bases short, with 16 bases between. CDR1 is SNHLY and CDR2 is FYNNEI in the germline V gene. The CDR3 nucleotides are TGTGCCAGCAGGGCGGGACGTTTTCAGAATTCACCCCTCCACTTT. This codes for CASRAGRFQNSPLHF.

The chain has TRBV19 and TRBJ1-5; D not resolved. Per the germline V gene, CDR1 is LNHDA and CDR2 is SQIVND (reference sequence). Trimming cost V 5 bases and J 2 bases, with 25 bases left between them. The CDR3 sequence is 19 residues long. The CDR3 DNA sequence: TGTGCCAGTAGTCCAAATCATGTAGGACGGTCGAGGGGCAATCAGCCCCAGCATTTT. Protein product: CASSPNHVGRSRGNQPQHF.

V is TRBV7-9 and J is TRBJ1-2, with 8 bases that match TRBD1. The CDR3 is 13 amino acids. V gave up 3 bases and J gave up 3 bases; unmatched junction bases: 0. The germline CDR1 and CDR2 sequences are SEHNR and FQNEAQ (reference sequence). CDR3 amino acids: CASSLGQDYGYTF. Here the CDR3 DNA reads TGTGCCAGCAGCTTGGGACAGGACTATGGCTACACCTTC.

A few counts support this clone. This chain uses TRBV5-6 with TRBJ1-1; D is perhaps TRBD1 (6 bases). Germline V CDR1 and CDR2: SGHDT, YYEEEE. CDR3 length equals 16 residues. Trimming removed 4 bases from V and 1 base from J, with 17 bases in between. The chain's CDR3 is CASSPGRGRWNTEAFF. The CDR3, as DNA: TGTGCCAGCAGCCCGGGGAGGGGGAGGTGGAACACTGAAGCTTTCTTT.

The chain employs TRBV10-1 and TRBJ1-2, with unresolved D. The V gene lost 4 bases and the J gene lost 2 bases, with 8 bases spanning the gap. The CDR3 sequence is 13 residues long. CDR1 WNHNN and CDR2 SYGVQD come from the germline V gene (reference sequence). The CDR3 region is CASSGPRNYGYTF. The CDR3 DNA is TGCGCCAGCAGTGGGCCGCGCAACTATGGCTACACCTTC.

The chain uses TRBV7-3 and TRBJ2-7, with 11 bases fitting TRBD2. Per germline, CDR1 SGHTA and CDR2 FQGTGA. J lost 4 bases, V lost 5 bases, and 7 bases had no gene match. The CDR3 sequence is 15 residues long. CDR3 loop: CASSVTSGTRYEQYF. In nucleotides, the CDR3 is TGTGCCAGCAGCGTGACTAGCGGGACGAGATACGAGCAGTACTTC.

This chain connects TRBV27 to TRBJ1-2; weak D call: TRBD1 (5 bases). CDR3 length: 13 residues. Germline loops: CDR1 MNHEY, CDR2 SMNVEV (reference sequence). Trimming shortened V by 4 bases and J by 4 bases, and 10 bases separated the two germline ends. The CDR3 nucleotides read TGTGCCAGCAGTTCCGGGACGCTCTATGGCTACACCTTC. Its translation is CASSSGTLYGYTF.

This clone was observed a few times. The V gene is TRBV5-6, the J gene TRBJ1-1; weak D call: TRBD1 (5 bases). CDR3 length equals 12 residues. The germline V gene has CDR1 SGHDT and CDR2 YYEEEE. Trimming pared 0 bases from V and 11 bases from J, leaving 11 bases between. The CDR3 sequence is CASSLDGGRAFF. The CDR3 region has the DNA TGTGCCAGCAGCTTGGACGGGGGACGGGCTTTCTTT.

V and J are TRBV5-1 and TRBJ1-2, with D uncertain. Trimming shortened V by 0 bases and J by 5 bases, and 5 bases separated the two germline ends. Germline lookup yields CDR1 SGHRS and CDR2 YFSETQ. This CDR3 comprises 12 residues. CDR3 sequence: CASSLGPYGYTF. In nucleotides, the CDR3 is TGCGCCAGCAGCTTGGGGCCGTATGGCTACACCTTC. Combining the CDR3 with reference TRBV5-1 and TRBJ1-2 gives the whole variable domain KAGVTQTPRYLIKTRGQQVTLSCSPISGHRSVSWYQQTPGQGLQFLFEYFSETQRNKGNFPGRFSGRQFSNSRSEMNVSTLELGDSALYLCASSLGPYGYTFGSGTRLTVV.

This rearrangement joins TRBV5-1 to TRBJ1-4, with D unclear. V was shortened by 7 bases and J by 5 bases, with 21 bases between the two germline ends. The CDR3 is 16 amino acids. Germline CDR1 SGHRS, CDR2 YFSETQ. CDR3 protein: CASGLGSRPENEKLFF. CDR3 bases: TGCGCCAGCGGGTTAGGGTCCCGACCCGAGAATGAAAAACTGTTTTTT.

CDR3 nucleotide sequence: TGTGCCAGCAGTGAGGGTAGCACAGATACGCAGTATTTT. This encodes CASSEGSTDTQYF. This chain uses TRBV6-4 with TRBJ2-3; D is unresolved. The germline V gene encodes CDR1 MRHNA and CDR2 SNTAGT. CDR3 size: 13 residues. V was pared by 3 bases and J by 0 bases, with 4 bases between.

The V and J genes are TRBV19 and TRBJ1-2; D is possibly TRBD1 (6 bases). Trimming removed 5 bases from V and 4 bases from J, with 14 bases in between. The CDR3 covers 14 residues. The germline V gene encodes CDR1 LNHDA and CDR2 SQIVND (reference sequence). The CDR3 loop is CASSAMEGGYGYTF. The CDR3 region has the DNA TGTGCCAGTAGTGCCATGGAGGGGGGCTATGGCTACACCTTC.

The V gene is TRBV30, the J gene TRBJ1-5, with 8 bases that match TRBD1. J lost 2 bases, V lost 5 bases, and 5 bases had no gene match. The CDR3 spans 14 residues. CDR1 is GTSNPN, CDR2 SVGIG, per germline (reference sequence). CDR3 sequence reads: CAWEETGGNQPQHF. The CDR3, as DNA: TGTGCCTGGGAGGAGACAGGGGGCAATCAGCCCCAGCATTTT.

V and J are TRBV6-5 and TRBJ1-5; 7 positions match TRBD1. V shed 6 bases and J 5 bases; nucleotides not matched to a gene: 4. Looked up from germline, CDR1 is MNHEY and CDR2 is SVGAGI. This CDR3 contains 13 residues. The CDR3 reads CASSRQGHQPQHF. The CDR3 coding sequence is TGTGCCAGCAGCCGACAGGGTCATCAGCCCCAGCATTTT.

V is TRBV18 and J is TRBJ1-2; 9 bases are shared with TRBD1. Germline trimming cut 4 bases from V and 6 bases from J; bases unmatched to any gene: 9. Germline V gene sequence: CDR1 KGHSH, CDR2 LQKENI. This CDR3 region has 15 residues. CDR3 DNA sequence: TGTGCCAGCTCACTAAGGACAGGGGTGGATGATGGCTACACCTTC. Translating it yields CASSLRTGVDDGYTF.

The genes are TRBV28 and TRBJ1-2, with TRBD1 matching 10 bases. There are 16 residues in the CDR3. Germline V gene data show CDR1 as MDHEN and CDR2 as SYDVKM. Unmatched junction bases numbered 10, after V lost 4 bases and J lost 5 bases. Here the CDR3 DNA reads TGTGCCAGCAGTTCCCCATTCGACAGGGGGCGTTATGGCTACACCTTC. It translates to CASSSPFDRGRYGYTF.

This sequence joins TRBV10-3 and TRBJ2-4; 7 nucleotides match TRBD2. CDR1 ENHRY and CDR2 SYGVKD come from the germline V gene. The V segment lost 3 bases and the J segment 0 bases; nucleotides outside the gene matches: 14. The CDR3 is 19 amino acids. CDR3 nucleotide sequence: TGTGCCATCAGTGACCCCGGACTAGTAAGCAGCCTAGCCAAAAACATTCAGTACTTC. Protein product: CAISDPGLVSSLAKNIQYF.

The rearrangement joins TRBV9 to TRBJ2-1; D is ambiguous. From germline, CDR1 is SGDLS and CDR2 YYNGEE. The CDR3 totals 15 residues. The germline V and J ends were trimmed by 0 bases and 4 bases, with 11 bases remaining between them. The CDR3 sequence is CASSVATGGYNEQFF. In DNA form, the CDR3 reads TGTGCCAGCAGCGTAGCGACGGGTGGATACAATGAGCAGTTCTTC. The full variable domain, completed using reference TRBV9 and TRBJ2-1, is DSGVTQTPKHLITATGQRVTLRCSPRSGDLSVYWYQQSLDQGLQFLIQYYNGEERAKGNILERFSAQQFPDLHSELNLSSLELGDSALYFCASSVATGGYNEQFFGPGTRLTVL.

The rearrangement links TRBV19 to TRBJ2-3; D is unclear. V was shortened by 0 bases and J by 6 bases, with 16 bases between the two germline ends. The germline gives CDR1 LNHDA, CDR2 SQIVND (reference sequence). The length of the CDR3 is 16 residues. The CDR3 reads CASSIDLRLRADTQYF. The CDR3 DNA sequence: TGTGCCAGTAGTATAGATTTGAGACTTCGAGCCGATACGCAGTATTTT. The variable domain in full, completed from reference TRBV19 and TRBJ2-3, reads DGGITQSPKYLFRKEGQNVTLSCEQNLNHDAMYWYRQDPGQGLRLIYYSQIVNDFQKGDIAEGYSVSREKKESFPLTVTSAQKNPTAFYLCASSIDLRLRADTQYFGPGTRLTVL.

This chain links TRBV10-3 with TRBJ2-3; possibly TRBD2 for D (5 bases). The germline V gene has CDR1 ENHRY and CDR2 SYGVKD. This CDR3 is 14 amino acids long. V was cut by 0 bases and J by 2 bases, with 6 bases left in between. CDR3 region: CAISESRATDTQYF. The CDR3 DNA is TGTGCCATCAGTGAGTCGCGGGCCACAGATACGCAGTATTTT.

The chain has TRBV7-2 and TRBJ1-6; TRBD1 matches at 8 bases. J lost 10 bases, V lost 5 bases, and 13 bases had no gene match. The CDR3 runs to 16 residues. CDR1 is SGHTA, CDR2 FQGNSA, per germline. The CDR3 sequence: CASSARDRLANSPLHF. The CDR3 DNA follows: TGTGCCAGCAGCGCCCGGGACAGGCTGGCTAACTCACCCCTCCACTTT.

The genes are TRBV7-2 and TRBJ2-7; 9 bases line up with TRBD2. V lost 1 base to trimming and J lost 0 bases; unmatched junction nucleotides: 10. Germline values: CDR1 SGHTA, CDR2 FQGNSA. The CDR3 has 18 amino acids. The CDR3 spells CASSLVGSSGESSYEQYF. The CDR3 nucleotides read TGTGCCAGCAGCTTAGTAGGGTCTAGCGGGGAGAGCTCCTACGAGCAGTACTTC. Supplemented by reference TRBV7-2 and TRBJ2-7, the full variable domain reads GAGVSQSPSNKVTEKGKDVELRCDPISGHTALYWYRQSLGQGLEFLIYFQGNSAPDKSGLPSDRFSAERTGGSVSTLTIQRTQQEDSAVYLCASSLVGSSGESSYEQYFGPGTRLTVT.

The chain combines TRBV29-1 with TRBJ2-3; the match to TRBD2 covers 11 bases. After removal of 3 bases from V and 4 bases from J, the junction contained 3 bases not matched to a gene. The CDR3 loop spans 14 amino acids. Germline CDR1 is SQVTM and CDR2 is ANQGSEA. The CDR3 is CSVDSGRAADTQYF. The CDR3 DNA follows: TGCAGCGTTGATAGCGGGAGGGCCGCAGATACGCAGTATTTT.

This chain uses TRBV11-2 with TRBJ2-1; perhaps TRBD2 as D (5 bases). Trimming shortened V by 2 bases and J by 5 bases, and 22 bases separated the two germline ends. Germline CDR1 SGHAT, CDR2 FQNNGV. This CDR3 region has 18 residues. CDR3 bases: TGTGCCAGCAGCTTATACCATGGAGGACTCCTAAACAACAATGAGCAGTTCTTC. Amino acid sequence: CASSLYHGGLLNNNEQFF.

The sample holds a few counts of this clone. The chain uses TRBV30 and TRBJ1-1; D gene ambiguous. Deletions cut 4 bases from V and 5 bases from J, with 14 bases between. Germline V gives CDR1 GTSNPN, CDR2 SVGIG (reference sequence). This CDR3 spans 13 amino acids. The CDR3 bases are TGTGCCTGGATCTGGACGGCGGGGACTGAAGCTTTCTTT. It yields the protein CAWIWTAGTEAFF. The entire variable domain, with the rest obtained from reference TRBV30 and TRBJ1-1, is as follows: SQTIHQWPATLVQPVGSPLSLECTVEGTSNPNLYWYRQAAGRGLQLLFYSVGIGQISSEVPQNLSASRPQDRQFILSSKKLLLSDSGFYLCAWIWTAGTEAFFGQGTRLTVV.

CDR3 in DNA: TGTGCCAGCAGCTACGGAGATACGCAGTATTTT. Translating gives CASSYGDTQYF. The rearrangement joins TRBV2 to TRBJ2-3; D is ambiguous. V was cut by 6 bases and J by 5 bases, with 6 bases left in between. The CDR3 covers 11 residues. The germline V gene encodes CDR1 SNHLY and CDR2 FYNNEI.

This clone was observed once. This rearrangement joins TRBV4-3 to TRBJ1-4; D not certain. CDR1 is LGHNA, CDR2 YSLEER, per germline. Trimming removed 3 bases at V and 5 bases at J, with 13 bases between. This CDR3 is 15 amino acids long. The CDR3 loop is CASSQGVLRNEKLFF. The DNA of the CDR3 is TGCGCCAGCAGCCAGGGCGTTCTGAGGAATGAAAAACTGTTTTTT.

The chain carries TRBV9 and TRBJ1-2; 11 nucleotides match TRBD1. CDR1 and CDR2 (germline): SGDLS, YYNGEE. The CDR3 totals 15 residues. J lost 1 base, V lost 3 bases, and 2 bases had no gene match. The CDR3 DNA sequence: TGTGCCAGCAGCGCCGGGACAGGGGGTAACTATGGCTACACCTTC. Amino acids: CASSAGTGGNYGYTF.

There are a few counts of this clone. The chain joins TRBV18 to TRBJ2-7; D perhaps matches TRBD1 (7 bases). Germline lookup yields CDR1 KGHSH and CDR2 LQKENI. The CDR3 is 13 residues long. Trimming left V 3 bases short and J 12 bases short, with 18 bases between. The CDR3 DNA reads as TGTGCCAGCTCACCTTCCACGGAGGGACAGTGGTACTTC. The encoded protein is CASSPSTEGQWYF.

The gene calls are TRBV6-1 and TRBJ2-6; unclear D gene. Trimming left V 0 bases short and J 1 base short, with 4 bases between. The CDR3 totals 15 residues. CDR1 MNHNS and CDR2 SASEGT come from the germline V gene. The CDR3 loop is CASSEASSGANVLTF. Here the CDR3 DNA reads TGTGCCAGCAGTGAAGCGTCATCTGGGGCCAACGTCCTGACTTTC.